These T cell receptor beta chains were read from a single sample in a study of spatial heterogeneity in lung cancer. TCRdb re-derived calls from the 5' RACE reads in MiXCR, one entry per CDR3 protein. The sample contains 2,200 or so distinct CDR3 sequences, 3% of which appear only once. The input for sequencing was lung tumor tissue, taken at surgery. The receptors derive from a female donor with early-stage non-small cell lung cancer. Each CDR3 is given with its conserved first and last residue. Fields, in order: D gene, clone size, V gene, J gene, CDR3 protein, CDR3 DNA. A D gene is named only where the DNA matches it firmly. Clone size is given as once, few, many, or a class for an expanded clone.

d_call: TRBD1
clone_size: medium-sized
v_call: TRBV27
j_call: TRBJ2-3
cdr3_aa: CASSSGQGDTQYF
cdr3_nt: TGTGCCAGCAGTTCGGGACAGGGAGATACGCAGTATTTT

d_call: -
clone_size: many
v_call: TRBV5-6
j_call: TRBJ2-1
cdr3_aa: CASSLDGGIEQFF
cdr3_nt: TGTGCCAGCAGCTTGGATGGAGGGATTGAGCAGTTCTTC

d_call: -
clone_size: many
v_call: TRBV7-9
j_call: TRBJ1-2
cdr3_aa: CASSSGQTSYGYTF
cdr3_nt: TGTGCCAGCAGCTCAGGACAGACCTCATATGGCTACACCTTC

d_call: -
clone_size: medium-sized
v_call: TRBV6-6
j_call: TRBJ1-1
cdr3_aa: CASRRGDQNTEAFF
cdr3_nt: TGTGCCAGCAGGCGTGGAGATCAGAACACTGAAGCTTTCTTT

d_call: -
clone_size: many
v_call: TRBV4-2
j_call: TRBJ2-5
cdr3_aa: CASSQARGRETQYF
cdr3_nt: TGTGCCAGCAGCCAAGCACGGGGGCGAGAGACCCAGTACTTC

d_call: TRBD1
clone_size: many
v_call: TRBV28
j_call: TRBJ1-4
cdr3_aa: CASSSADRVWEEKLFF
cdr3_nt: TGTGCCAGCAGTTCCGCAGACAGGGTTTGGGAAGAAAAACTGTTTTTT

d_call: -
clone_size: medium-sized
v_call: TRBV20-1
j_call: TRBJ2-1
cdr3_aa: CSASAYRGHSYNEQFF
cdr3_nt: TGCAGTGCTAGTGCCTATCGGGGGCACTCCTACAATGAGCAGTTCTTC

d_call: -
clone_size: medium-sized
v_call: TRBV20-1
j_call: TRBJ1-2
cdr3_aa: CSASLVRPYYGYTF
cdr3_nt: TGCAGTGCTAGTTTAGTCAGACCTTACTATGGCTACACCTTC

d_call: TRBD1
clone_size: medium-sized
v_call: TRBV6-6
j_call: TRBJ2-1
cdr3_aa: CASRGDRGYSEQFF
cdr3_nt: TGTGCCAGCAGGGGGGACAGGGGATATAGTGAGCAGTTCTTC

d_call: -
clone_size: many
v_call: TRBV20-1
j_call: TRBJ2-2
cdr3_aa: CSADHGLGELFF
cdr3_nt: TGCAGTGCGGACCATGGACTCGGGGAGCTGTTTTTT

d_call: -
clone_size: few
v_call: TRBV18
j_call: TRBJ1-6
cdr3_aa: CASSPGGADNSPLHF
cdr3_nt: TGTGCCAGCTCACCAGGGGGGGCTGATAATTCACCCCTCCACTTT

d_call: -
clone_size: medium-sized
v_call: TRBV7-8
j_call: TRBJ2-5
cdr3_aa: CASPQQGRETQYF
cdr3_nt: TGTGCCAGCCCCCAACAGGGTAGGGAGACCCAGTACTTC

d_call: -
clone_size: medium-sized
v_call: TRBV14
j_call: TRBJ1-3
cdr3_aa: CASSQDRGTLSGNTIYF
cdr3_nt: TGTGCCAGCAGCCAAGATCGGGGTACCCTCTCTGGAAACACCATATATTTT

d_call: -
clone_size: medium-sized
v_call: TRBV7-3
j_call: TRBJ2-6
cdr3_aa: CASSFRGPSGANVLTF
cdr3_nt: TGTGCCAGCAGCTTCCGGGGGCCCTCTGGGGCCAACGTCCTGACTTTC

d_call: -
clone_size: many
v_call: TRBV7-2
j_call: TRBJ1-4
cdr3_aa: CASRHGRGGDEKLFF
cdr3_nt: TGTGCCAGCCGTCACGGCAGGGGCGGGGATGAAAAACTGTTTTTT

d_call: -
clone_size: medium-sized
v_call: TRBV7-3
j_call: TRBJ2-3
cdr3_aa: CASSFKSTDTQYF
cdr3_nt: TGTGCCAGCAGCTTTAAAAGCACAGATACGCAGTATTTT

d_call: TRBD1
clone_size: medium-sized
v_call: TRBV5-1
j_call: TRBJ2-1
cdr3_aa: CASSRDRGFYNEQFF
cdr3_nt: TGCGCCAGCAGCCGGGACAGGGGTTTCTACAATGAGCAGTTCTTC

d_call: TRBD2
clone_size: many
v_call: TRBV7-2
j_call: TRBJ2-1
cdr3_aa: CASSFTSGGYEQFF
cdr3_nt: TGTGCCAGCAGCTTTACTAGCGGGGGCTATGAGCAGTTCTTC

d_call: -
clone_size: large
v_call: TRBV20-1
j_call: TRBJ2-4
cdr3_aa: CSARVFRGLAKNIQYF
cdr3_nt: TGCAGTGCTAGAGTTTTTAGGGGACTAGCCAAAAACATTCAGTACTTC

d_call: TRBD2
clone_size: many
v_call: TRBV19
j_call: TRBJ2-3
cdr3_aa: CASSPTGTRGDTQYF
cdr3_nt: TGTGCCAGTAGCCCTACCGGGACTAGAGGTGATACGCAGTATTTT

d_call: -
clone_size: many
v_call: TRBV15
j_call: TRBJ2-2
cdr3_aa: CATSLRGELFF
cdr3_nt: TGTGCCACCAGCCTCCGCGGGGAGCTGTTTTTT

d_call: TRBD1
clone_size: large
v_call: TRBV7-9
j_call: TRBJ1-6
cdr3_aa: CASSSHEGQGASSPLHF
cdr3_nt: TGTGCCAGCAGCTCACACGAGGGGCAGGGGGCTAGTTCACCCCTCCACTTT

d_call: -
clone_size: medium-sized
v_call: TRBV6-1
j_call: TRBJ2-3
cdr3_aa: CAIGGMGGRTDTQYF
cdr3_nt: TGTGCCATCGGGGGTATGGGGGGGCGCACAGATACGCAGTATTTT

d_call: -
clone_size: many
v_call: TRBV30
j_call: TRBJ2-3
cdr3_aa: CAWSAGAGTWQYF
cdr3_nt: TGTGCCTGGAGTGCGGGAGCCGGGACTTGGCAGTATTTT

d_call: -
clone_size: medium-sized
v_call: TRBV28
j_call: TRBJ1-4
cdr3_aa: CASSLTLSREKLFF
cdr3_nt: TGTGCCAGCAGTTTGACCCTCAGTCGAGAAAAACTGTTTTTT

d_call: -
clone_size: medium-sized
v_call: TRBV9
j_call: TRBJ1-2
cdr3_aa: CASSVGPIPTRDGYTF
cdr3_nt: TGTGCCAGCAGCGTAGGACCCATTCCGACCCGTGATGGCTACACCTTC

d_call: TRBD1
clone_size: many
v_call: TRBV7-2
j_call: TRBJ2-6
cdr3_aa: CASSQQHQGVGANVLTF
cdr3_nt: TGTGCCAGCAGCCAACAACACCAGGGGGTTGGGGCCAACGTCCTGACTTTC

d_call: -
clone_size: many
v_call: TRBV13
j_call: TRBJ2-7
cdr3_aa: CASSLGPLGALSYEQYF
cdr3_nt: TGTGCCAGCAGCTTAGGACCCCTTGGGGCCCTCTCCTACGAGCAGTACTTC

d_call: -
clone_size: large
v_call: TRBV12-3/TRBV12-4
j_call: TRBJ1-1
cdr3_aa: CASSLSGAGGTEAFF
cdr3_nt: TGTGCCAGCAGTTTATCCGGGGCAGGAGGCACTGAAGCTTTCTTT

d_call: -
clone_size: medium-sized
v_call: TRBV25-1
j_call: TRBJ2-1
cdr3_aa: CASSVAVNEQFF
cdr3_nt: TGTGCCAGCAGTGTGGCCGTCAATGAGCAGTTCTTC

d_call: TRBD2
clone_size: many
v_call: TRBV5-1
j_call: TRBJ2-3
cdr3_aa: CASTPGSGEAGTDTQYF
cdr3_nt: TGCGCCAGCACCCCCGGCAGCGGGGAGGCCGGCACAGATACGCAGTATTTT

d_call: -
clone_size: medium-sized
v_call: TRBV5-6
j_call: TRBJ2-5
cdr3_aa: CASSLDWGQETQYF
cdr3_nt: TGTGCCAGCAGCTTGGACTGGGGTCAAGAGACCCAGTACTTC

d_call: TRBD1
clone_size: many
v_call: TRBV7-2
j_call: TRBJ1-4
cdr3_aa: CASSFQGGNEKLFF
cdr3_nt: TGTGCCAGCAGCTTTCAGGGGGGAAATGAAAAACTGTTTTTT

d_call: TRBD2
clone_size: many
v_call: TRBV28
j_call: TRBJ2-7
cdr3_aa: CASSPPRRGDFHEQYF
cdr3_nt: TGTGCCAGCAGCCCCCCCCGGCGGGGGGATTTCCACGAGCAGTACTTC

d_call: TRBD1
clone_size: medium-sized
v_call: TRBV12-3/TRBV12-4
j_call: TRBJ1-2
cdr3_aa: CASSWTGWDGYTF
cdr3_nt: TGTGCCAGCAGCTGGACAGGGTGGGATGGCTACACCTTC

d_call: -
clone_size: medium-sized
v_call: TRBV2
j_call: TRBJ2-2
cdr3_aa: CASSVPQGPLPNTGELFF
cdr3_nt: TGTGCCAGCAGTGTTCCCCAGGGCCCACTCCCTAACACCGGGGAGCTGTTTTTT

d_call: TRBD1
clone_size: many
v_call: TRBV3-1
j_call: TRBJ1-1
cdr3_aa: CASSQKDRYTEAFF
cdr3_nt: TGTGCCAGCAGCCAGAAGGACAGGTACACTGAAGCTTTCTTT

d_call: -
clone_size: medium-sized
v_call: TRBV3-2
j_call: TRBJ2-1
cdr3_aa: CASSSRGAAYNEQFF
cdr3_nt: TGTGCCAGCAGCTCGCGGGGGGCGGCCTACAATGAGCAGTTCTTC

d_call: TRBD1
clone_size: medium-sized
v_call: TRBV19
j_call: TRBJ1-5
cdr3_aa: CASSRQPGQGSQPQHF
cdr3_nt: TGTGCCAGTAGTCGTCAACCGGGACAGGGGAGTCAGCCCCAGCATTTT

d_call: -
clone_size: medium-sized
v_call: TRBV7-9
j_call: TRBJ1-5
cdr3_aa: CASSPREGGSNQPQHF
cdr3_nt: TGTGCCAGCAGCCCCAGGGAGGGAGGGAGCAATCAGCCCCAGCATTTT

d_call: TRBD2
clone_size: medium-sized
v_call: TRBV7-9
j_call: TRBJ2-5
cdr3_aa: CASSPLAGGGETQYF
cdr3_nt: TGTGCCAGCAGCCCCCTGGCGGGGGGTGGAGAGACCCAGTACTTC

d_call: TRBD2
clone_size: medium-sized
v_call: TRBV7-2
j_call: TRBJ2-7
cdr3_aa: CASSSSSGATYEQYF
cdr3_nt: TGTGCCAGCAGCTCCTCTAGCGGGGCAACCTACGAGCAGTACTTC

d_call: -
clone_size: large
v_call: TRBV6-2/TRBV6-3
j_call: TRBJ2-1
cdr3_aa: CASSRTDNNEQFF
cdr3_nt: TGTGCCAGCAGTCGGACAGACAACAATGAGCAGTTCTTC

d_call: -
clone_size: medium-sized
v_call: TRBV5-1
j_call: TRBJ2-3
cdr3_aa: CASSLGQRPSTDTQYF
cdr3_nt: TGCGCCAGCAGCTTGGGGCAGCGGCCTAGCACAGATACGCAGTATTTT

d_call: -
clone_size: medium-sized
v_call: TRBV28
j_call: TRBJ2-5
cdr3_aa: CASTQGPQETQYF
cdr3_nt: TGTGCCAGCACCCAGGGACCCCAAGAGACCCAGTACTTC

d_call: -
clone_size: many
v_call: TRBV5-1
j_call: TRBJ2-7
cdr3_aa: CASSPPGGTREQYF
cdr3_nt: TGCGCCAGCAGCCCCCCCGGCGGCACACGCGAGCAGTACTTC

d_call: -
clone_size: large
v_call: TRBV6-5
j_call: TRBJ2-1
cdr3_aa: CASSYGVFGEQFF
cdr3_nt: TGTGCCAGCAGTTACGGGGTATTTGGTGAGCAGTTCTTC

d_call: TRBD1
clone_size: many
v_call: TRBV20-1
j_call: TRBJ2-7
cdr3_aa: CSASQGARYEQYF
cdr3_nt: TGCAGTGCTTCACAGGGGGCGCGGTACGAGCAGTACTTC

d_call: TRBD1
clone_size: many
v_call: TRBV20-1
j_call: TRBJ1-2
cdr3_aa: CSGSPQGEYGYTF
cdr3_nt: TGCAGTGGCTCCCCACAGGGGGAGTATGGCTACACCTTC